Included here is one T cell receptor (beta chain) sequence, with context. Study processing details: Researchers report that nucleated cell counts were estimated from reference gene primer amplification. The protocol was immunoSEQ multiplex PCR, while the TCRdb copy is restricted to in-frame clones and leaves out a portion. D and trimming come from the DNA, and the V and J calls and clone size come from that table. The sample shows roughly 320,000 clones, more than 85% of them seen only once. The data are from a study of blood T cell repertoires in COVID-19. The overall study: Acute and convalescent COVID-19 specimens originated in the United States, Italy and Spain. Sample material is recorded as cDNA or gDNA derived from T cells, B-cell-depleted T cells, or PBMCs.

With V trimmed by 8 bases and J by 5 bases, 8 bases remained unmatched. This CDR3 has 13 amino acids. Germline assignment: CDR1 LNHNV and CDR2 YYDKDF (reference sequence). The chain is built from TRBV15 and TRBJ2-7; 8 nucleotides line up with TRBD1. The sequencing sample was made of peripheral blood. This receptor was identified in a man in his 70s with acute or convalescent COVID-19. CDR3 protein: CATERTGSHEQYF. DNA of the CDR3: TGTGCCACCGAGCGGACAGGGAGCCACGAGCAGTACTTC.